The entry below describes one T cell receptor beta chain. The antigen is not known. These data are taken from a study of cytomegalovirus exposure and HLA in healthy donors. General study findings and limits: Usually a TCR sequence was rare, but some public TCRs were found in many donors. According to a later analysis, donors in an Asian-associated ancestry cluster reportedly had fewer N-insertions than the roughly 670-donor mean. The authors judged a highly shared variant cluster likely a sequencing artifact.

Primers for the PCR totalled 60 Vbeta and 13 Jbeta. The method was immunoSEQ multiplex PCR; TCRdb's version includes in-frame clones alone and lacks a portion of them. The table for this sample gives some 200,000 clones. The CDR3 has 13 residues. Looked up from germline, CDR1 is MNHEY and CDR2 is SMNVEV (reference sequence). Trimming pared 6 bases from V and 0 bases from J, leaving 9 bases between. The gene calls are TRBV27 and TRBJ2-7, with D possibly being TRBD1 (6 bases). The specimen was PBMCs. The sequence was obtained from a boy younger than 18 in good health and CMV-seronegative. CDR3 DNA: TGTGCCAGCAGACAGGGAATCTCCTACGAGCAGTACTTC. Protein product: CASRQGISYEQYF.